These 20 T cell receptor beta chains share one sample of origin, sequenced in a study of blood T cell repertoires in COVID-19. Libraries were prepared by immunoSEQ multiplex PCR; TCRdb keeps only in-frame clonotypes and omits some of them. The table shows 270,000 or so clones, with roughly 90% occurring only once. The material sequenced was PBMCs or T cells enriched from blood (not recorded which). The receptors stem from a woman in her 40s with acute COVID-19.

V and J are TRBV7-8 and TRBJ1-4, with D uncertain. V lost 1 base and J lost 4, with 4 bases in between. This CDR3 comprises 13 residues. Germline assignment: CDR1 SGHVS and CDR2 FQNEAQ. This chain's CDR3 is CASSLGLNEKLFF. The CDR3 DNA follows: TGTGCCAGCAGCTTAGGTCTTAATGAAAAACTGTTTTTT.

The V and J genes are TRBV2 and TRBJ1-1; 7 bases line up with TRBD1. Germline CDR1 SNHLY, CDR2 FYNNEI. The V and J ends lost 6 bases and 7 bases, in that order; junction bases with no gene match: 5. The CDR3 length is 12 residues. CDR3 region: CASRYRGGEAFF. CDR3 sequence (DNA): TGTGCCAGCAGGTACAGGGGAGGTGAAGCTTTCTTT.

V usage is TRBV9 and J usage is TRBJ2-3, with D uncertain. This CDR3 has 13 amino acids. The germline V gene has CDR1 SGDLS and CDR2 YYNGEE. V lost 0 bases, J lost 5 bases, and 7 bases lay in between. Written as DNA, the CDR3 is TGTGCCAGCAGCGTAGAAACGGGAGATACGCAGTATTTT. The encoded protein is CASSVETGDTQYF.

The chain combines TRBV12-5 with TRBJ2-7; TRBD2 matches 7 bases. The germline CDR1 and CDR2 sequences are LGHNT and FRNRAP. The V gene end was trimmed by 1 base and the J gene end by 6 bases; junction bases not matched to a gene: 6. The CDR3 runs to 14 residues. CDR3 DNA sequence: TGTGCTAGTGGTTTGGGGACTAGAATCGGCGAGCAGTACTTC. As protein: CASGLGTRIGEQYF.

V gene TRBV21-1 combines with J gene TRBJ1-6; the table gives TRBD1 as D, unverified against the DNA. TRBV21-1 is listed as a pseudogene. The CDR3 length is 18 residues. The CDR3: CASTTGTALSPGNSPLHF. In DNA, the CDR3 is TGTGCCAGCACTACCGGGACAGCCTTATCTCCGGGTAATTCACCCCTCCACTTT.

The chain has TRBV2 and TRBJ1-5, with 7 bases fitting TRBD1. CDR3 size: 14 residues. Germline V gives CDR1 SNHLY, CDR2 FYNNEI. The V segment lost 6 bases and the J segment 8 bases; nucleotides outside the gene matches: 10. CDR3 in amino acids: CASRDRPPNKPQHF. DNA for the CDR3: TGTGCCAGCAGGGACAGGCCCCCCAACAAGCCCCAGCATTTT.

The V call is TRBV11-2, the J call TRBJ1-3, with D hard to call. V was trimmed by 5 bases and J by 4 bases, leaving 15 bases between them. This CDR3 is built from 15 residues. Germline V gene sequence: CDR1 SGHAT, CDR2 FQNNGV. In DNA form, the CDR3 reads TGTGCCAGCAGCAACCTCGGACTGTCCGGAAACACCATATATTTT. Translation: CASSNLGLSGNTIYF.

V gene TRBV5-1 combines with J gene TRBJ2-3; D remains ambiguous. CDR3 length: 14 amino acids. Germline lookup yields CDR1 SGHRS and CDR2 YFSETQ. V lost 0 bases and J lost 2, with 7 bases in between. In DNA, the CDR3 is TGCGCCAGCAGCTTGGAGTCAGTCACAGATACGCAGTATTTT. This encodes CASSLESVTDTQYF.

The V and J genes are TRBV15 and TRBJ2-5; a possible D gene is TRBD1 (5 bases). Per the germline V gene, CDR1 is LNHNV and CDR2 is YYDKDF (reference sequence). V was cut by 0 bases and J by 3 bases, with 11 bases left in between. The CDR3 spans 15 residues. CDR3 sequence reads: CATSRDGAVEETQYF. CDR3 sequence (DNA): TGTGCCACCAGCAGAGATGGGGCAGTAGAAGAGACCCAGTACTTC. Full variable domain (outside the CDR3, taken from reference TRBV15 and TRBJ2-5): DAMVIQNPRYQVTQFGKPVTLSCSQTLNHNVMYWYQQKSSQAPKLLFHYYDKDFNNEADTPDNFQSRRPNTSFCFLDIRSPGLGDTAMYLCATSRDGAVEETQYFGPGTRLLVL.

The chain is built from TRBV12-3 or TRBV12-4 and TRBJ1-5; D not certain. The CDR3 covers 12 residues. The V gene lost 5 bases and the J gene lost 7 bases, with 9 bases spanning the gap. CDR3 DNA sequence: TGTGCCAGCAGTCTCGCCCAGCAGCCCCAGCATTTT. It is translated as CASSLAQQPQHF.

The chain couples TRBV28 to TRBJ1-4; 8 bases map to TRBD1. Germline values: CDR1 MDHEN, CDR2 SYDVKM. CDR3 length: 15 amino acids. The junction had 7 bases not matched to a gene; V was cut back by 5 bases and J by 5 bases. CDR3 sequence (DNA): TGTGCCAGCAGTGCCCCGACAGGGGAAAATGAAAAACTGTTTTTT. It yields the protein CASSAPTGENEKLFF.

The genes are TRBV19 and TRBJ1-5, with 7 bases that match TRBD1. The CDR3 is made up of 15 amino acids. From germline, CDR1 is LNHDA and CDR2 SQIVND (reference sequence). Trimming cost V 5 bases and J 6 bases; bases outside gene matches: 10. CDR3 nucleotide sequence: TGTGCCAGTAGTTCAACAGGGGCGTCTAGTCAGCCCCAGCATTTT. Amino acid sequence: CASSSTGASSQPQHF.

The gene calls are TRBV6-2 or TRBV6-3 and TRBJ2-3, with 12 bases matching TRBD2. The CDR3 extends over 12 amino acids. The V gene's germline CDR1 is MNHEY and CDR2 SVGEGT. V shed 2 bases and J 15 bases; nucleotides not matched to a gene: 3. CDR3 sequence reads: CASSYATSGRYF. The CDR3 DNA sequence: TGTGCCAGCAGTTACGCGACTAGCGGGAGATATTTT.

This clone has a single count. The CDR3 here is CASSGGDTTDTQYF. In nucleotides, the CDR3 is TGCGCCAGCAGCGGTGGGGACACCACAGATACGCAGTATTTT. The chain uses TRBV5-1 and TRBJ2-3, with a tentative D call TRBD1 (6 bases). Per the germline V gene, CDR1 is SGHRS and CDR2 is YFSETQ. This CDR3 comprises 14 residues. V lost 4 bases, J lost 2 bases, and 11 bases lay in between.

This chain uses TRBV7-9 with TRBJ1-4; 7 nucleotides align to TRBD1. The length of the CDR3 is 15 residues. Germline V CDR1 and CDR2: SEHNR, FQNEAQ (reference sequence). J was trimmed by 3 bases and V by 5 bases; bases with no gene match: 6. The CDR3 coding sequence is TGTGCCAGCAGCCCACAGGGGTTGGCTAATGAAAAACTGTTTTTT. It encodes CASSPQGLANEKLFF.

In DNA form, the CDR3 reads TGCGCCAGCAGCCGCCAGCGGGAGGGAGCCGGGGAGCTGTTTTTT. Translating gives CASSRQREGAGELFF. The V and J genes are TRBV4-1 and TRBJ2-2, with 10 nucleotides matching TRBD2. With V trimmed by 4 bases and J by 6 bases, 5 bases remained unmatched. The CDR3 loop spans 15 amino acids. The germline V gene has CDR1 MGHRA and CDR2 YSYEKL.

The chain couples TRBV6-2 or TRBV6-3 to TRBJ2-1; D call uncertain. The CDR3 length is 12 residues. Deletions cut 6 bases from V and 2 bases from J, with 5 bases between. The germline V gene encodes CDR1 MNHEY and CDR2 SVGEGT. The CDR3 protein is CASSLTYNEQFF. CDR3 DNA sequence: TGTGCCAGCAGCCTTACCTACAATGAGCAGTTCTTC.

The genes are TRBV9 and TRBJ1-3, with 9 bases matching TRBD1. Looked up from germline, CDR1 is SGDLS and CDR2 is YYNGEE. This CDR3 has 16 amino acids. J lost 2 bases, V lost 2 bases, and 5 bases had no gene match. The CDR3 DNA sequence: TGTGCCAGCAGCGTTAAGGGGACAGGGCCTGGAAACACCATATATTTT. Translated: CASSVKGTGPGNTIYF.

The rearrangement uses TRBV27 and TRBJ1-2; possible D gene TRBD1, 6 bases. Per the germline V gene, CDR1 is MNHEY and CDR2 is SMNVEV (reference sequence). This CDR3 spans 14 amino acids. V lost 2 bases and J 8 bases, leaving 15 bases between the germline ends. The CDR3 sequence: CASSLRWGHSGYTF. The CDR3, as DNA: TGTGCCAGCAGTTTAAGATGGGGGCACTCGGGCTACACCTTC.

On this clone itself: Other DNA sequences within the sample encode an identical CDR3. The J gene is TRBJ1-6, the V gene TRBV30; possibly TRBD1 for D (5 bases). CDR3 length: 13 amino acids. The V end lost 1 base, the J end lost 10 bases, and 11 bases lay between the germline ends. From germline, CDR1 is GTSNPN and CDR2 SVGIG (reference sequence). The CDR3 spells CAWSGQGSSPLHF. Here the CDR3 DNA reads TGTGCCTGGAGTGGGCAGGGAAGCTCACCCCTCCACTTT.